Listed below are T cell receptor beta chains from one sample, sequenced in a study of blood T cell repertoires in COVID-19. Sequencing used immunoSEQ multiplex PCR; TCRdb keeps in-frame clones, though not all of them. The data show approximately 94,000 clones, about 77% seen once. The specimen was peripheral blood. Receptor source: a woman between 70 and 85 years old with acute or convalescent COVID-19. The CDR3 runs from the conserved cysteine through the conserved F or W. D genes are given only for firm matches. For some rows the clone size is stated as once, few or many, or as a class when expanded; others skip it.

j_gene | v_gene | d_gene | abundance | CDR3aa | CDR3nt
TRBJ2-2 | TRBV5-5 | TRBD2 | NA | CASSFSGGNTGELFF | TGTGCCAGCAGCTTTAGCGGGGGGAACACCGGGGAGCTGTTTTTT
TRBJ1-5 | TRBV6-5 | NA | NA | CASSYSRSGAQPQHF | TGTGCCAGCAGTTACTCGAGGTCTGGGGCTCAGCCCCAGCATTTT
TRBJ2-7 | TRBV9 | TRBD2 | NA | CASSVDSGGTYEQYF | TGTGCCAGCAGCGTCGATAGCGGGGGGACCTACGAGCAGTACTTC
TRBJ1-2 | TRBV6-6 | TRBD1 | once | CASSRTGVDGYTF | TGTGCCAGCAGTCGGACAGGGGTGGACGGCTACACCTTC
TRBJ1-1 | TRBV3-1/TRBV3-2 | TRBD1 | NA | CASSQDDRGKEAFF | TGTGCCAGCAGCCAAGACGACAGGGGAAAAGAAGCTTTCTTT
TRBJ1-1 | TRBV11-2 | NA | NA | CASSLDGGWEKEAFF | TGTGCCAGCAGCTTAGATGGGGGCTGGGAAAAGGAAGCTTTCTTT
TRBJ1-3 | TRBV5-1 | TRBD1 | NA | CASSLEGATGNTIYF | TGCGCCAGCAGCTTAGAGGGGGCCACTGGAAACACCATATATTTT
TRBJ1-6 | TRBV9 | TRBD1 | NA | CASSVEGQGRGYNSPLHF | TGTGCCAGCAGCGTAGAGGGGCAGGGCAGGGGGTATAATTCACCCCTCCACTTT
TRBJ1-3 | TRBV30 | NA | once | CAWQRGSGNTIYF | TGTGCCTGGCAACGAGGCTCTGGAAACACCATATATTTT
TRBJ2-3 | TRBV15 | TRBD1 | NA | CATSESDRASTDTQYF | TGTGCCACCAGCGAGTCCGACAGGGCGAGCACAGATACGCAGTATTTT
TRBJ1-5 | TRBV6-5 | TRBD1 | NA | CASRKGQASGQPQHF | TGTGCCAGCAGGAAAGGACAGGCTTCTGGTCAGCCCCAGCATTTT
TRBJ2-7 | TRBV23-1 | TRBD2 | NA | CASSQSPLQLAGADEQYF | TGCGCCAGCAGTCAATCCCCCCTCCAACTAGCGGGGGCGGACGAGCAGTACTTC
TRBJ1-2 | TRBV7-2 | TRBD1 | NA | CASSLDRGPDYGYTF | TGTGCCAGCAGCTTGGACAGGGGGCCCGACTATGGCTACACCTTC
TRBJ2-3 | TRBV27 | TRBD2 | NA | CASGPAGGRGDTQYF | TGTGCCAGCGGACCAGCGGGGGGGAGGGGAGATACGCAGTATTTT
TRBJ2-3 | TRBV4-1 | NA | NA | CASSQGGVTTDTQYF | TGCGCCAGCAGCCAAGGGGGGGTCACCACAGATACGCAGTATTTT
TRBJ2-1 | TRBV9 | NA | once | CASSAPGTRVYNEQFF | TGTGCCAGCAGCGCGCCCGGGACAAGAGTATACAATGAGCAGTTCTTC
TRBJ2-7 | TRBV18 | NA | NA | CASSPGGSEFLAEQYF | TGTGCCAGCTCACCCGGCGGTTCAGAGTTTTTGGCCGAGCAGTACTTC
TRBJ2-2 | TRBV25-1 | TRBD1 | NA | CASSDPTNRGAYGELFF | TGTGCCAGCAGTGATCCTACGAACAGGGGGGCATACGGGGAGCTGTTTTTT
TRBJ1-2 | TRBV2 | NA | NA | CASSVTVESNYGYTF | TGTGCCAGCAGCGTAACAGTAGAATCTAACTATGGCTACACCTTC
TRBJ2-1 | TRBV12-3/TRBV12-4 | NA | NA | CASNRQAFNEQFF | TGTGCCAGCAACCGGCAGGCTTTCAATGAGCAGTTCTTC
TRBJ2-1 | TRBV5-1 | NA | NA | CASSLSQGSMYNEQFF | TGCGCCAGCAGCTTGTCCCAGGGTAGTATGTACAATGAGCAGTTCTTC
TRBJ2-3 | TRBV27 | TRBD1 | NA | CASSSYTIQGNTDTQYF | TGTGCCAGCAGTTCTTACACCATACAGGGGAACACAGATACGCAGTATTTT
TRBJ2-3 | TRBV11-2 | NA | NA | CASSLYGQGMDTQYF | TGTGCCAGCAGCTTATACGGCCAGGGCATGGATACGCAGTATTTT
TRBJ1-2 | TRBV29-1 | TRBD1 | NA | CSVFRTGSYGYTF | TGCAGCGTCTTCCGGACAGGGAGCTATGGCTACACCTTC